What follows describes a single T cell receptor (beta chain). TCRdb's copy holds only in-frame clones and misses some; the assay was immunoSEQ multiplex PCR. Among about 69,000 clones listed, roughly 90% were seen once. These data originate in a study of OX40 agonist ivuxolimab in advanced cancers. The ends were cut back, 2 bases at V and 5 bases at J, with 13 bases in the middle. Germline assignment: CDR1 MRHNA and CDR2 SNTAGT. The CDR3 runs 15 residues. The gene calls are TRBV6-4 and TRBJ1-3; weak D call: TRBD1 (5 bases). The sample here was CD4+ or CD8+ T cells sorted from blood, taken in a trial of the OX40 agonist ivuxolimab. This sequence originates from an adult with an advanced solid tumor such as melanoma, head and neck, liver or kidney cancer. CDR3 sequence: CASSDTPPGRNTIYF. CDR3 coding DNA: TGTGCCAGCAGTGACACCCCCCCAGGGCGAAACACCATATATTTT.